One TCR beta chain is described in this entry. Sequence at one end of the junction differs from germline and may be a read error. This sample was included in a study of prognosis after radiotherapy for stage I lung cancer. This CDR3 region has 14 residues. From germline, CDR1 is MNHEY and CDR2 SMNVEV (reference sequence). From genomic DNA, two-round multiplex PCR was used to amplify TCR beta CDR3. During first-round PCR, primers specific to each TRBV and TRBJ gene were used. Each CDR3 protein is one row after TCRdb ran MiXCR on the multiplex PCR reads. The data hold fewer than 30,000 distinct CDR3 sequences, with around 46% observed a single time.

This specimen consisted of PBMCs, obtained before or after stereotactic body radiation therapy (not recorded which). The TCR originated in a donor aged 50 or older with non-small cell lung cancer. The chain couples TRBV27 to TRBJ2-7; a possible D gene is TRBD1 (6 bases). Here the CDR3 DNA reads TGTTCCAGCAGTCTCCCCGGACAGTTCAACGAGCAGTACTTC. It encodes CSSSLPGQFNEQYF.